This TCR beta chain derives from a study of blood T cell repertoires in COVID-19. As for the study in general: The United States, Italy and Spain provided the acute and convalescent COVID-19 samples. In each case, the material was cDNA or gDNA derived from T cells, B-cell-depleted T cells, or PBMCs.

With V trimmed by 4 bases and J by 7 bases, 6 bases remained unmatched. The CDR3 spans 15 residues. CDR1 and CDR2 (germline): SGHRS, YFSETQ. TCRdb's table, derived via immunoSEQ multiplex PCR, lists solely in-frame clones and lacks some. The sample yields approximately 70,000 clones, about 86% seen once. The chain combines TRBV5-1 with TRBJ2-2; 11 bases match TRBD2. This sequence was found in a woman aged 60-75 years with acute or convalescent COVID-19. The sample consisted of peripheral blood. In DNA form, the CDR3 reads TGCGCCAGCAGCCATAGCGGGGGGGCGTTCGGGGAGCTGTTTTTT. Translation gives CASSHSGGAFGELFF.